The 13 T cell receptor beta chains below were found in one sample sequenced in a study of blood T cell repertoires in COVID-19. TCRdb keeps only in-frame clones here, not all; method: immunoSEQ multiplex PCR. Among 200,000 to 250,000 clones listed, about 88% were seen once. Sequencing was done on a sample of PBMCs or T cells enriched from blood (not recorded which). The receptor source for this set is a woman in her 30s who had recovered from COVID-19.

The CDR3 loop reads CASSHLAGRRNIQYF. The CDR3 DNA reads TGTGCCAGCAGCCATTTGGCGGGGAGGAGAAACATTCAGTACTTC. The V call is TRBV3-1 (or the pseudogene TRBV3-2), the J call TRBJ2-4, with TRBD2 as a possible D gene (6 bases). The germline V gene encodes CDR1 LGHDT and CDR2 YNNKEL (reference sequence). The CDR3 spans 15 residues. The germline V and J ends were trimmed by 3 bases and 6 bases, with 15 bases remaining between them.

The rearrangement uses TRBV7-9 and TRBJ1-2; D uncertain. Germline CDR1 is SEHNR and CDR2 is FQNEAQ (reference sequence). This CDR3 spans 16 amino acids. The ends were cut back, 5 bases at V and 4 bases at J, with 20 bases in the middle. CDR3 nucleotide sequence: TGTGCCAGCAGCCCCGCCTTGGGTGGAGGCGGCTATGGCTACACCTTC. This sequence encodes CASSPALGGGGYGYTF.

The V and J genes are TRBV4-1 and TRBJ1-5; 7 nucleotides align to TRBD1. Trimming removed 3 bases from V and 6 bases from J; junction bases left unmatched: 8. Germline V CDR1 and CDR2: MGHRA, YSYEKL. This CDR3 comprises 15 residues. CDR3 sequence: CASSHTGVWSQPQHF. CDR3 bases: TGCGCCAGCAGCCATACAGGGGTCTGGAGTCAGCCCCAGCATTTT.

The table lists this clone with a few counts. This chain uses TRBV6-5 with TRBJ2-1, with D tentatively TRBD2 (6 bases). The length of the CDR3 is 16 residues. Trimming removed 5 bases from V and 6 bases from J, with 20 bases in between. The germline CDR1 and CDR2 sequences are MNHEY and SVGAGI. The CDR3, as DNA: TGTGCCAGCAGTAACTGGGGAGGTTCGGCCACCAATGAGCAGTTCTTC. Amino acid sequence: CASSNWGGSATNEQFF.

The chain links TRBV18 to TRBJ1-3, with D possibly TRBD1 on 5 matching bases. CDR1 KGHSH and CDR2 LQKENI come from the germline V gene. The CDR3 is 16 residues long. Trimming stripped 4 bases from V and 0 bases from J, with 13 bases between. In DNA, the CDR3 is TGTGCCAGCTCACAATGGGCGCAGGGCTCTGGAAACACCATATATTTT. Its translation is CASSQWAQGSGNTIYF.

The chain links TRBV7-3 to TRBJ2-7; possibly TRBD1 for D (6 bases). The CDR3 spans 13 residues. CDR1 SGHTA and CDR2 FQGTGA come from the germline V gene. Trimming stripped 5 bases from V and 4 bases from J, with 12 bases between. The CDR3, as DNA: TGTGCCAGCAGCCGAACGGGACAATACGAGCAGTACTTC. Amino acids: CASSRTGQYEQYF.

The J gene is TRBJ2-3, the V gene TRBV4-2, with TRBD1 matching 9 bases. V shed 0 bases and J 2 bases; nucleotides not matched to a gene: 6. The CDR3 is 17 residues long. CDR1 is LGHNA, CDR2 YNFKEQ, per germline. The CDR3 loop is CASSQDYGTGITDTQYF. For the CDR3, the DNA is TGTGCCAGCAGCCAAGACTATGGGACAGGGATCACAGATACGCAGTATTTT.

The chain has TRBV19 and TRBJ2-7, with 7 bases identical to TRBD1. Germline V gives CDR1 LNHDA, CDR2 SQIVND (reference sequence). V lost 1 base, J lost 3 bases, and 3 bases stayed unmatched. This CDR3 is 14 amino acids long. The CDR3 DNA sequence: TGTGCCAGTAGTATAGGACAGGGAGACTACGAGCAGTACTTC. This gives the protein CASSIGQGDYEQYF.

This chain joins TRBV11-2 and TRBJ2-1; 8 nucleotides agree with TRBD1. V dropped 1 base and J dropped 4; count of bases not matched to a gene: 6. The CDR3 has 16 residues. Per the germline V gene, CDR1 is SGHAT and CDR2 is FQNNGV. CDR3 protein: CASSLVVRGRYNEQFF. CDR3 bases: TGTGCCAGCAGCTTAGTAGTCAGGGGGCGATACAATGAGCAGTTCTTC.

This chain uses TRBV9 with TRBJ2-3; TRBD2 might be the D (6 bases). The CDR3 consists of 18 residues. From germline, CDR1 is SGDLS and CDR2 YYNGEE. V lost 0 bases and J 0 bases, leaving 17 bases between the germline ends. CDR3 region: CASSVAVSTSPSTDTQYF. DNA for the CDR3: TGTGCCAGCAGCGTAGCCGTATCCACTAGCCCTAGCACAGATACGCAGTATTTT.

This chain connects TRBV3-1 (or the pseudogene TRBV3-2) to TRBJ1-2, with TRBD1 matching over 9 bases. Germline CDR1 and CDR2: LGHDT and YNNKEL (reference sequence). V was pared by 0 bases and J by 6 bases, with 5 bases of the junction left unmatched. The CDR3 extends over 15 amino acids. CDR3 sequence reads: CASSQDTGGWDGYTF. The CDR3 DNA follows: TGTGCCAGCAGCCAAGATACAGGGGGCTGGGATGGCTACACCTTC.

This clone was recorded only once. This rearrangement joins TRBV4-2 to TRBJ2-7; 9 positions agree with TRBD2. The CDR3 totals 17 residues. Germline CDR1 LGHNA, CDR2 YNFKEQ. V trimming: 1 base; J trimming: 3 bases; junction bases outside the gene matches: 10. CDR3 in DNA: TGTGCCAGCAGCCAAGGGAAAAGGCGGGGGGGCGGCTACGAGCAGTACTTC. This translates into CASSQGKRRGGGYEQYF.

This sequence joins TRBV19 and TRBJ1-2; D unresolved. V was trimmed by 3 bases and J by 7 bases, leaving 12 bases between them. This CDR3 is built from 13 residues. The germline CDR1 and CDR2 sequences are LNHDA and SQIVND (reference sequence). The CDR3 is CASSILLAAGYTF. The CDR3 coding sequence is TGTGCCAGTAGTATTCTCTTGGCTGCTGGCTACACCTTC.